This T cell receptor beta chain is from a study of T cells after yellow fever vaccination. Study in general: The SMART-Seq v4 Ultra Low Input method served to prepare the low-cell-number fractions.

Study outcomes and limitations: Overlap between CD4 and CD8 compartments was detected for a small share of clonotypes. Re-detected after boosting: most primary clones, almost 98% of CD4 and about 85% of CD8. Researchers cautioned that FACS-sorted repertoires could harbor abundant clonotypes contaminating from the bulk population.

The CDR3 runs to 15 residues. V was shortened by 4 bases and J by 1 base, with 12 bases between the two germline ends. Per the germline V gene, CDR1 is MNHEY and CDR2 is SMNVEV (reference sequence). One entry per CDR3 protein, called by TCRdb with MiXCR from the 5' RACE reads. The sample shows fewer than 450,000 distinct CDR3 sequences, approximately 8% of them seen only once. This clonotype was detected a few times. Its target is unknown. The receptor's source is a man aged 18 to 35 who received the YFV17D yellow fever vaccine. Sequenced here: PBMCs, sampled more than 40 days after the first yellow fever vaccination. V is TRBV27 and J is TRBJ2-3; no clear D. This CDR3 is CASSSIPVRTDTQYF. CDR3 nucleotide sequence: TGTGCCAGCAGTTCCATCCCCGTGCGCACAGATACGCAGTATTTT.